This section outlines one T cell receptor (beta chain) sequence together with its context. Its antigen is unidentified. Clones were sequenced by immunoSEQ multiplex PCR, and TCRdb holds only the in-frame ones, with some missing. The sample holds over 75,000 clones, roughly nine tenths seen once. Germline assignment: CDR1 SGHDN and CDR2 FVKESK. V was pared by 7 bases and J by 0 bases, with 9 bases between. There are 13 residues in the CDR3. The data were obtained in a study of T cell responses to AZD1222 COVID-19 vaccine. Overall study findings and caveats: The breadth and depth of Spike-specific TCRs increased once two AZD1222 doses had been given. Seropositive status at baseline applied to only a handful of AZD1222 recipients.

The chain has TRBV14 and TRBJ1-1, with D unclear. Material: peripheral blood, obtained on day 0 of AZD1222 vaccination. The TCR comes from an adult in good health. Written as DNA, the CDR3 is TGTGCCAGCACCAGCTACATGAACACTGAAGCTTTCTTT. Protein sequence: CASTSYMNTEAFF.